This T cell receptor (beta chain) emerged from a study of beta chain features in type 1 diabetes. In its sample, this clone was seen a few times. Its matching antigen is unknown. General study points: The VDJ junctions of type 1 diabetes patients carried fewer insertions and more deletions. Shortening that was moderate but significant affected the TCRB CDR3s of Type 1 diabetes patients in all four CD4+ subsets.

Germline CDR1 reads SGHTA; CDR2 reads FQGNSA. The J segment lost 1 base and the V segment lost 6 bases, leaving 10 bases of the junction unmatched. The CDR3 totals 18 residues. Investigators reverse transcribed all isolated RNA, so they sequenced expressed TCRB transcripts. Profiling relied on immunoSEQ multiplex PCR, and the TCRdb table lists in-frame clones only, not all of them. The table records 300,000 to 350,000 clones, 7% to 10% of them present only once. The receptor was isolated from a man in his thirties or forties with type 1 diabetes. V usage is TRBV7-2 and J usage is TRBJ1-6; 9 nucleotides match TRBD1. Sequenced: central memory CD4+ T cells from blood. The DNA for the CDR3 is TGTGCCAGCAGACGTACAGGGGGCGTAACTTCCTATAATTCACCCCTCCACTTT. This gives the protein CASRRTGGVTSYNSPLHF. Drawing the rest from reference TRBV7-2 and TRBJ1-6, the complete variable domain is GAGVSQSPSNKVTEKGKDVELRCDPISGHTALYWYRQSLGQGLEFLIYFQGNSAPDKSGLPSDRFSAERTGGSVSTLTIQRTQQEDSAVYLCASRRTGGVTSYNSPLHFGNGTRLTVT.